This T cell receptor beta chain was documented in a study of T-cell reconstitution after alpha-beta-depleted transplantation in children. TCRbeta library construction was performed incorporating unique molecular identifiers. TCRdb recomputed calls from the PCR reads with MiXCR, one row per CDR3 protein. The sample carries a few hundred thousand distinct CDR3 sequences, 20% recorded once. This CDR3 is 16 amino acids long. CDR1 and CDR2 from the germline V gene are DFQATT and SNEGSKA (reference sequence). V lost 0 bases, J lost 4 bases, and 19 bases lay in between. The table lists this clonotype with many counts.

The V call is TRBV20-1, the J call TRBJ2-7, with D unclear. This clonotype was sampled from a human donor who donated a stem cell graft to a child with acute myeloid leukemia. This specimen was PBMCs from the stem cell graft donor, taken from the stem cell graft. The CDR3: CSARDSWSTQRYEQYF. CDR3 DNA sequence: TGCAGTGCTAGAGATTCGTGGTCGACCCAACGATACGAGCAGTACTTC.